These T cell receptor beta chains were read from a single sample in a study of patients and donors after allogeneic stem cell transplantation. MiXCR, applied by TCRdb to the RT-PCR reads, yields one record per CDR3 protein. The sample lists roughly 7,000 distinct CDR3 sequences, more than 9.5% occurring once. The sample consisted of blood, either unsorted or a sorted T cell fraction (not recorded which). The receptors shown here come from a human donor who was either an allogeneic HSCT recipient or a stem cell or donor lymphocyte infusion donor (not recorded which). It is not recorded whose cells these are; they may come from a transplant donor. The CDR3 runs from the conserved cysteine through the conserved F or W. The order of the fields is clone size, V gene, J gene, D gene, CDR3 length, CDR3 DNA, CDR3 protein. A D gene is named only where the DNA matches it firmly. Clone size appears in some rows only: once, few, many, or a class for an expanded clone.

once	TRBV13	TRBJ2-7	NA	13	TGTGCCAGCACCCTCTACGGTTCCTACGAGCAGTACTTC	CASTLYGSYEQYF
NA	TRBV30	TRBJ2-7	NA	16	TGTGCCTGGAGTGGGGGACGGAGAGGGGGGACCTACGAGCAGTACTTC	CAWSGGRRGGTYEQYF
many	TRBV15	TRBJ2-3	NA	16	TGTGCCACCAGCAGAGGGGGGCCGGAGGGCACAGATACGCAGTATTTT	CATSRGGPEGTDTQYF
few	TRBV6-5	TRBJ2-2	TRBD1	14	TGTGCCAGCAGATCCGGGACAGACACCGGGGAGCTGTTTTTT	CASRSGTDTGELFF
NA	TRBV5-1	TRBJ2-2	NA	15	TGCGCCAGCAGCTTGGGGACACCGAACACCGGGGAGCTGTTTTTT	CASSLGTPNTGELFF
many	TRBV4-3	TRBJ1-1	NA	15	TGCGCCAGCAGCCAGGGAAACAGGGTGAACACTGAAGCTTTCTTT	CASSQGNRVNTEAFF
NA	TRBV7-9	TRBJ1-5	NA	13	TGTGCCAGCGTCCCGGGGGCTGGACAGCCCCAGCATTTT	CASVPGAGQPQHF
many	TRBV5-1	TRBJ2-1	NA	13	TGCGCCAGCAGCTTTAACAGGGACAATGAGCAGTTCTTC	CASSFNRDNEQFF
few	TRBV12-3/TRBV12-4	TRBJ2-2	NA	17	TGTGCCAGCAGTGGGTCAGAGGGCGGAACAGACACCGGGGAGCTGTTTTTT	CASSGSEGGTDTGELFF
few	TRBV3-1	TRBJ2-7	NA	13	TGTGCCAGCAGCCGCCGATCGGGTGGCGAGCAGTACTTC	CASSRRSGGEQYF
few	TRBV7-9	TRBJ2-1	TRBD1	15	TGTGCCAGCAGCCCGTGGACAGGGGGCCGCAATGAGCAGTTCTTC	CASSPWTGGRNEQFF
medium-sized	TRBV20-1	TRBJ1-5	TRBD1	14	TGCAGTGCTAGAGATGACAGGGAGAGTCAGCCCCAGCATTTT	CSARDDRESQPQHF
NA	TRBV6-2/TRBV6-3	TRBJ2-5	NA	11	TGTGCCAGCAGTCACGGACTTACCCAGTACTTC	CASSHGLTQYF
NA	TRBV20-1	TRBJ1-2	NA	11	TGCAGTGCCCGAGGAGGGGATGGCTACACCTTC	CSARGGDGYTF
NA	TRBV10-3	TRBJ1-5	NA	15	TGTGCCATCAGTCAAGGCCCGGAGCATGATCAGCCCCAGCATTTT	CAISQGPEHDQPQHF
many	TRBV9	TRBJ1-3	NA	16	TGTGCCAGCAGCATACAGGACAGCCTTTCTGGAAACACCATATATTTT	CASSIQDSLSGNTIYF
many	TRBV29-1	TRBJ1-1	NA	13	TGCAGCACTGGAGGGGAGACGAACACTGAAGCTTTCTTT	CSTGGETNTEAFF
few	TRBV6-2/TRBV6-3	TRBJ2-7	TRBD2	15	TGTGCCAGCAGTTACCCAGCGGGGGGCGCAGGCGAGCAGTACTTC	CASSYPAGGAGEQYF
NA	TRBV9	TRBJ1-4	TRBD1	16	TGTGCCAGCAGCGCTACAACAGGGGGCTGGGATGAAAAACTGTTTTTT	CASSATTGGWDEKLFF
NA	TRBV7-9	TRBJ2-7	NA	16	TGTGCCAGCAGCCAGCCCCGTGGACGGAGCTCCTACGAGCAGTACTTC	CASSQPRGRSSYEQYF
few	TRBV6-5	TRBJ1-6	NA	13	TGTGCCAGCAACCAGGGATTAGGTTCACCCCTCCACTTT	CASNQGLGSPLHF
many	TRBV7-9	TRBJ1-4	NA	15	TGTGCCAGCAGCCCCCCCATTGCAACTAATGAAAAACTGTTTTTT	CASSPPIATNEKLFF
many	TRBV9	TRBJ1-1	TRBD1	14	TGTGCCAGCAGCCTAAGGGGGCGCGGCACTGAAGCTTTCTTT	CASSLRGRGTEAFF
many	TRBV5-4	TRBJ1-2	NA	14	TGTGCCAGCAGCTTGGCTAGGGGGAGCTATGGCTACACCTTC	CASSLARGSYGYTF
many	TRBV7-9	TRBJ1-5	NA	13	TGTGCCAGCAGCCATGAGGGGCATCAGCCCCAGCATTTT	CASSHEGHQPQHF
many	TRBV4-2	TRBJ2-1	NA	15	TGTGCCAGCAGCCAGCCCGCGGAGGAATACAATGAGCAGTTCTTC	CASSQPAEEYNEQFF
few	TRBV13	TRBJ1-1	NA	13	TGTGCCAGCAGCTTAAACAGAGACACTGAAGCTTTCTTT	CASSLNRDTEAFF
many	TRBV4-1	TRBJ1-1	NA	12	TGCGCCAGCAGCCAAGATAACACTGAAGCTTTCTTT	CASSQDNTEAFF
NA	TRBV19	TRBJ1-5	NA	18	TGTGCCAGTAGTCCCCGGGGAGGGGAAGCGCGGAGCAATCAGCCCCAGCATTTT	CASSPRGGEARSNQPQHF
many	TRBV7-9	TRBJ1-3	NA	16	TGTGCCAGCAGCCTCAGACCCGGGGCATATGGAAACACCATATATTTT	CASSLRPGAYGNTIYF
few	TRBV7-2	TRBJ1-1	NA	13	TGTGCCAGCAGCTTAATCGTCAAGACTGAAGCTTTCTTT	CASSLIVKTEAFF
many	TRBV6-2/TRBV6-3	TRBJ2-7	NA	12	TGTGCCAGTTCGACGAAGACCTACGAGCAGTACTTC	CASSTKTYEQYF
many	TRBV11-3	TRBJ1-2	NA	15	TGTGCCAGCAGCTTAGATTCCCTGGACGTCTATGGCTACACCTTC	CASSLDSLDVYGYTF
medium-sized	TRBV7-6	TRBJ1-2	TRBD1	16	TGTGCCAGCAGCCCGCTTCCGGGACAGCTAAACTATGGCTACACCTTC	CASSPLPGQLNYGYTF